A selection of T cell receptor beta chains follows, all from one sample in a study of metastatic and nonmetastatic thyroid tumors. Using MiXCR, TCRdb reanalyzed the PCR reads. The table shows 7,000 to 8,500 clones, with 25% to 35% occurring only once. The sequenced material came from adjacent normal tissue. These receptors all come from a male donor with papillary thyroid cancer or a benign thyroid nodule (not recorded which). Some clones in this sample may be carry-over from other donors' samples. Each CDR3 is given with its conserved first and last residue. Fields, in order: clone size, D gene, J gene, V gene, CDR3 DNA, CDR3 protein. A D gene is named only where the DNA matches it firmly. The size entry is marked missing in some rows and otherwise reads once, few, many or a size class.

NA	NA	TRBJ1-6	TRBV6-2/TRBV6-3	TGTGCCAGCAGACGCGGTACAGGAGTCACCACCTCTGGAGATTCACCCCTCCACTTT	CASRRGTGVTTSGDSPLHF
NA	NA	TRBJ1-4	TRBV20-1	TGCAGTGCTAGAGGGTCCCAGGGGAGGGTGGCTAATGAAAAACTGTTTTTT	CSARGSQGRVANEKLFF
many	NA	TRBJ2-3	TRBV5-1	TGCGCCAGCAGATTGAGCCCCCCAGATACGCAGTATTTT	CASRLSPPDTQYF
medium-sized	TRBD1	TRBJ2-7	TRBV7-3	TGTGCCAGCAGCTTAGGACAGGGGGCGGGCTACGAGCAGTACTTC	CASSLGQGAGYEQYF
NA	TRBD1	TRBJ1-5	TRBV20-1	TGCAGTGCTCCTGGTCCCGGGACAGGGGTTAATCAGCCCCAGCATTTT	CSAPGPGTGVNQPQHF
NA	NA	TRBJ1-5	TRBV28	TGTGTCAGTAGTTTATCTCGGGCAAGCAATAAGCCCCAGCATTTT	CVSSLSRASNKPQHF
few	NA	TRBJ1-6	TRBV28	TGTGCCAGCAGACCCCCGGGGAGCTCCTATAATTCACCCCTCCACTTT	CASRPPGSSYNSPLHF
many	NA	TRBJ1-2	TRBV9	TGTGCCAGCAGCGTAGGTGGAGCTAACTATGGCTACACCTTC	CASSVGGANYGYTF
NA	NA	TRBJ2-5	TRBV19	TGTGCCAGCGCCGACAGCCGAGAGACCCAGTACTTC	CASADSRETQYF
medium-sized	NA	TRBJ1-2	TRBV9	TGTGCCAGCAGCGGCACTAACTATGGCTACACCTTC	CASSGTNYGYTF
medium-sized	TRBD1	TRBJ1-2	TRBV6-1	TGTGCCAGCAGCACAGGGGATGGCTACACCTTC	CASSTGDGYTF
NA	TRBD1	TRBJ2-2	TRBV11-3	TGTGCCATCCGGGTTGGACAGGAGACCACCGGGGAGCTGTTTTTT	CAIRVGQETTGELFF
medium-sized	NA	TRBJ1-6	TRBV20-1	TGCAGTGCTAGCGGTTTGTCGGGGGCTAATTCACCCCTCCACTTT	CSASGLSGANSPLHF
few	NA	TRBJ2-7	TRBV6-2/TRBV6-3	TGTGCCAGCAAATCCAAAAATTTCGACAGAGAGCAGTACTTC	CASKSKNFDREQYF
NA	TRBD1	TRBJ1-5	TRBV7-2	TGTGCCAGCAGCTTAACGGGACAGCCCAACAATCAGCCCCAGCATTTT	CASSLTGQPNNQPQHF
medium-sized	TRBD1	TRBJ2-6	TRBV19	TGTGCCAGTAGTCCTTTCCAGGGGGCTGGGGCCAACGTCCTGACTTTC	CASSPFQGAGANVLTF
few	NA	TRBJ2-7	TRBV20-1	TGCAGTGCTACAGAGGGGGGGGCCCAAAAGCAGTACTTC	CSATEGGAQKQYF
NA	NA	TRBJ2-2	TRBV11-3	TGTACCAGCAGCTGGGGGGACTCGAACACCTGGGATCTGGTTTTT	CTSSWGDSNTWDLVF
NA	NA	TRBJ2-7	TRBV19	TGTGCCAGTAGTCAGGCCGTGTCTAGCTCCTACGAGCAGTACTTC	CASSQAVSSSYEQYF
many	TRBD1	TRBJ1-2	TRBV5-1	TGCGCCAGCAGCTATCCCTCCGATGCTAAGACAGGGTTCTATGGCTACACCTTC	CASSYPSDAKTGFYGYTF
NA	TRBD1	TRBJ2-5	TRBV19	TGTGCCAGTATTACGACAGGGGGCTGTGAGTCCCAGTACTTC	CASITTGGCESQYF
NA	TRBD1	TRBJ1-2	TRBV2	TGTGCCAGCAGTGAAGTCAGACAGGGTCCCGTGGTCTCCGGCGGCTACACCTTC	CASSEVRQGPVVSGGYTF
NA	TRBD2	TRBJ2-7	TRBV5-5	TGTGCCAGCAGCTTGCGGTTTAGCGGGAGTGAGTACGAGCAGTACTTC	CASSLRFSGSEYEQYF
NA	NA	TRBJ2-7	TRBV27	TGTGCCAGCAGTTCCGAGCGGAGGGGCGCGTACGAGCAGTACTTC	CASSSERRGAYEQYF
few	NA	TRBJ1-4	TRBV28	TGTGCCAGCAGTGATTGGGGCTCCACTAATGAAAAACTGTTTTTT	CASSDWGSTNEKLFF
NA	NA	TRBJ1-2	TRBV5-6	TGTTCCGGCAGCTACGGATTAGGGGGGGCGGATGGTTACACCTTC	CSGSYGLGGADGYTF
NA	TRBD1	TRBJ2-6	TRBV3-1	TGTGCCAGCAGCCAAGAAGGTTGTGGGACAGGGGGACTTGGGGCCAACGTCCTGACTTTC	CASSQEGCGTGGLGANVLTF
many	NA	TRBJ2-3	TRBV20-1	TGCAGTGCTGGCTCACCAGGAACAGATACGCAGTATTTT	CSAGSPGTDTQYF
NA	TRBD1	TRBJ2-5	TRBV6-1	TGTGCCAGCAGCCATTTGGGGACAGGGGTAGAGACCCAGTACTTT	CASSHLGTGVETQYF
medium-sized	NA	TRBJ2-7	TRBV20-1	TGCAGTGCTAGGAGGTCCGGGACTCCGGGGAACGAGCAGTACTTC	CSARRSGTPGNEQYF
NA	TRBD2	TRBJ2-1	TRBV20-1	TGCAGTGTGGTGGGGGGGGACTACCTCGGGGATGAGCAGTTCTTC	CSVVGGDYLGDEQFF
many	NA	TRBJ2-1	TRBV4-1	TGCGCCAGCAGCCAAGAGGTGATTTACAATGAGCAGTTCTTC	CASSQEVIYNEQFF
NA	NA	TRBJ2-1	TRBV6-1	TGTGCCAGCAGTGGCGGACTAAATTACAATGAGCAGTTCTTC	CASSGGLNYNEQFF
NA	TRBD2	TRBJ2-7	TRBV4-1	TGCGCCAGCAGCCAAGTCGCTCGGGGGACTAGCGGGAGAGGAGAGCAGTACTTC	CASSQVARGTSGRGEQYF
few	TRBD1	TRBJ1-1	TRBV27	TGTGCCAGCAGTCCGGAATACCCGGGACAGTCCCGTGGGCTCGGAGCTTTCTTT	CASSPEYPGQSRGLGAFF
medium-sized	TRBD2	TRBJ2-1	TRBV5-1	TGCGCCAGCAGCCCGGGGGGGGGATGGGGCTACAATGAGCAGTTCTTC	CASSPGGGWGYNEQFF
NA	NA	TRBJ2-7	TRBV24-1	TGTGCCACCAGCCCAGGGGACCTCTACGAGCAGTACTTC	CATSPGDLYEQYF
many	TRBD1	TRBJ2-5	TRBV5-4	TGTGCCAGCAGCTCGGGACAGGGACGGGAGACCCAGTACTTC	CASSSGQGRETQYF
NA	TRBD1	TRBJ1-6	TRBV11-2	TGTGCCAGCAGCTTCCAGGGACAGAATAATTCACCCCTCCACTTT	CASSFQGQNNSPLHF
NA	NA	TRBJ1-4	TRBV4-2	TGTGCCAGCAGCCTCGACGTTACTAATGAAAAACTATTTTTT	CASSLDVTNEKLFF
NA	NA	TRBJ1-5	TRBV5-6	TGTTCCAGCAGCTTGACATGGAATCAGCCCCAGCATTTT	CSSSLTWNQPQHF
many	NA	TRBJ2-7	TRBV5-4	TGTGCCAGCAGCTCCGGGGGCTCTCGTGGTCCTGGGTTCTACGAGCAGTACTTC	CASSSGGSRGPGFYEQYF
few	NA	TRBJ2-7	TRBV19	TGTGCCAGTAGTATATCAGGGTTAAGTCACGAGCAGTACTTC	CASSISGLSHEQYF